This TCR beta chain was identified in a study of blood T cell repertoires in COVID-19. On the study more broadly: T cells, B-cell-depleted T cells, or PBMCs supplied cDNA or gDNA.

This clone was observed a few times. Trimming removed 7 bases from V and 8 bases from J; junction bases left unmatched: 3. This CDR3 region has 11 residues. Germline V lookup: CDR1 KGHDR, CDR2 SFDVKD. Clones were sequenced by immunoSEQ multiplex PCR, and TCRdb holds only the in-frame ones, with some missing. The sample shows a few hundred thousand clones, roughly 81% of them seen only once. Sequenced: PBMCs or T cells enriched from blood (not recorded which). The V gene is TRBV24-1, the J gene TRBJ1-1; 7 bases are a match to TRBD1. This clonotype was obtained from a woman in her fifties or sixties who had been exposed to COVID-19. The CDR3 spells CATSKGQEAFF. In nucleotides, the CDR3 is TGTGCCACCAGCAAGGGACAGGAAGCTTTCTTT.